This T cell receptor (beta chain) was recovered during a study of siplizumab effects on memory and regulatory T cells. The overall study: Reactions of mixed lymphocytes were paired, with siplizumab at about 0.96 ug/mL or without drug.

The authors kept the mixed lymphocyte reaction cells in coculture at 37°C for six to seven days. This table comes from immunoSEQ multiplex PCR, and its TCRdb copy is limited to in-frame clones, with some not included. This table has fewer than 20,000 clones, around 42% appearing once. On this clone itself: Antigen: not known.

Germline CDR1 is SGHNT and CDR2 is YYREEE (reference sequence). The CDR3 length is 14 residues. V gave up 5 bases and J gave up 6 bases; unmatched junction bases: 7. The chain joins TRBV5-4 to TRBJ2-3, with 9 bases identical to TRBD1. The material sequenced was CFSE-low (dividing) CD4+ T cells sorted from an allogeneic mixed lymphocyte reaction. The sequence was obtained from a human donor in good health; the cells came from an allogeneic mixed lymphocyte reaction. In DNA, the CDR3 is TGTGCCAGCAGGGCGCCGGGACAGGGTGATACGCAGTATTTT. Amino acid sequence: CASRAPGQGDTQYF.